This is a list of T cell receptor beta chains from one sample in a study of shared clonotypes between healthy human individuals. Assay: immunoSEQ multiplex PCR; the TCRdb copy retains only in-frame clones and omits some. The repertoire has approximately 650,000 clones, around 95% of them found once; the top ten carry about 0.11%. Sequenced: naive CD8+ T cells sorted from blood. These receptors were obtained from a woman aged 25 to 39 in good health. CDR3s include the opening cysteine and the closing phenylalanine or tryptophan. The D gene is left open where the match is weak. Size values are once, few and many counts, or a class for expanded clones, and some rows have none.

clone_size: few; v_call: TRBV2; j_call: TRBJ1-5; d_call: .; cdr3_nt: TGTGCCAGCAGGTCGGACAGTAATCAGCCCCAGCATTTT; cdr3_aa: CASRSDSNQPQHF
clone_size: .; v_call: TRBV5-4; j_call: TRBJ2-7; d_call: TRBD1; cdr3_nt: TGTGCCAGCAGCTTGTCGGACAGGGGATTCTACGAGCAGTACTTC; cdr3_aa: CASSLSDRGFYEQYF
clone_size: once; v_call: TRBV25-1; j_call: TRBJ2-7; d_call: .; cdr3_nt: TGTGCCAGCAGAGGGGGGTTTAGGGACGAGCAGTACTTC; cdr3_aa: CASRGGFRDEQYF
clone_size: .; v_call: TRBV19; j_call: TRBJ2-7; d_call: .; cdr3_nt: TGTGCCAGTAGTAGTGGGACTCGTACCCACGAGCAGTACTTC; cdr3_aa: CASSSGTRTHEQYF
clone_size: .; v_call: TRBV5-4; j_call: TRBJ1-5; d_call: .; cdr3_nt: TGTGCCAGCAGTTATGGCCCCGAAGGGCGCAATCAGCCCCAGCATTTT; cdr3_aa: CASSYGPEGRNQPQHF
clone_size: .; v_call: TRBV19; j_call: TRBJ2-7; d_call: TRBD1; cdr3_nt: TGTGCCAGTAGTATAGGACAGGGGGCCTTCTACGAGCAGTACTTC; cdr3_aa: CASSIGQGAFYEQYF
clone_size: .; v_call: TRBV27; j_call: TRBJ2-5; d_call: .; cdr3_nt: TGTGCCAGCAGTTTGGGGGCTTTAGGAGAGACCCAGTACTTC; cdr3_aa: CASSLGALGETQYF
clone_size: .; v_call: TRBV7-9; j_call: TRBJ2-7; d_call: .; cdr3_nt: TGTGCCAGCAGCTTGGAAGGGGAATCCTACGAGCAGTACTTC; cdr3_aa: CASSLEGESYEQYF
clone_size: .; v_call: TRBV19; j_call: TRBJ2-1; d_call: .; cdr3_nt: TGTGCCAGTAGTATACCACTCAATGAGCAGTTCTTC; cdr3_aa: CASSIPLNEQFF
clone_size: .; v_call: TRBV27; j_call: TRBJ2-7; d_call: .; cdr3_nt: TGTGCCAGCAGTTTATCCAGTACCTCCTACGAGCAGTACTTC; cdr3_aa: CASSLSSTSYEQYF
clone_size: .; v_call: TRBV30; j_call: TRBJ1-2; d_call: .; cdr3_nt: TGTGCCTGGAGTGTACTATACAGGGAGGGTAACTATGGCTACACCTTC; cdr3_aa: CAWSVLYREGNYGYTF
clone_size: .; v_call: TRBV6-5; j_call: TRBJ2-7; d_call: TRBD2; cdr3_nt: TGTGCCAGCAGTGAGTCCATAGCGGGAGAGCAGTACTTC; cdr3_aa: CASSESIAGEQYF
clone_size: .; v_call: TRBV9; j_call: TRBJ2-1; d_call: .; cdr3_nt: TGTGCCAGCAGCGGCGGGACCGAGGGGGTAAATGAGCAGTTCTTC; cdr3_aa: CASSGGTEGVNEQFF
clone_size: .; v_call: TRBV27; j_call: TRBJ1-1; d_call: .; cdr3_nt: TGTGCCAGCAGTTCGGGTAACACTGAAGCTTTCTTT; cdr3_aa: CASSSGNTEAFF
clone_size: .; v_call: TRBV19; j_call: TRBJ1-1; d_call: .; cdr3_nt: TGTGCCAGTAGTATAGTTTACGGACACAGTCACACTGAAGCTTTCTTT; cdr3_aa: CASSIVYGHSHTEAFF
clone_size: .; v_call: TRBV27; j_call: TRBJ2-5; d_call: .; cdr3_nt: TGTGCCAGCAGTTTATACGGCGGGCAAGAGACCCAGTACTTC; cdr3_aa: CASSLYGGQETQYF
clone_size: .; v_call: TRBV6-5; j_call: TRBJ2-2; d_call: .; cdr3_nt: TGTGCCAGCAGTTTTACAGGGAGCACCGGGGAGCTGTTTTTT; cdr3_aa: CASSFTGSTGELFF
clone_size: .; v_call: TRBV2; j_call: TRBJ2-7; d_call: .; cdr3_nt: TGTGCCAGCAGAGGGACCATCTTCTACGAGCAGTACTTC; cdr3_aa: CASRGTIFYEQYF
clone_size: .; v_call: TRBV11-2; j_call: TRBJ2-1; d_call: TRBD1; cdr3_nt: TGTGCCAGCAGCTTGGAACCGACAGGGTACAATGAGCAGTTCTTC; cdr3_aa: CASSLEPTGYNEQFF
clone_size: .; v_call: TRBV2; j_call: TRBJ2-1; d_call: .; cdr3_nt: TGTGCTGAAGGGACCTCCTCCTACAATGAGCAGTTCTTC; cdr3_aa: CAEGTSSYNEQFF
clone_size: .; v_call: TRBV28; j_call: TRBJ2-7; d_call: .; cdr3_nt: TGTGCCAGCAGTTTACCCCCGGACGGCTACGAGCAGTACTTC; cdr3_aa: CASSLPPDGYEQYF
clone_size: .; v_call: TRBV6-9; j_call: TRBJ2-7; d_call: TRBD2; cdr3_nt: TGTGCCAGCAGCCTACCGGGGGGACGGCGACACAAAAGGGACGAGCAGTACTTC; cdr3_aa: CASSLPGGRRHKRDEQYF
clone_size: .; v_call: TRBV29-1; j_call: TRBJ1-1; d_call: .; cdr3_nt: TGCAGCGTTGAATCAGAGAACACTGAAGCTTTCTTT; cdr3_aa: CSVESENTEAFF
clone_size: .; v_call: TRBV10-3; j_call: TRBJ2-3; d_call: .; cdr3_nt: TGTGCCATCAGTGAGTCTGTAGGGGCAACCTCCACAGATACGCAGTATTTT; cdr3_aa: CAISESVGATSTDTQYF
clone_size: once; v_call: TRBV27; j_call: TRBJ1-2; d_call: .; cdr3_nt: TGTGCCAGCAGCCCATTTCTCACGGATGGCTACACCTTC; cdr3_aa: CASSPFLTDGYTF
clone_size: .; v_call: TRBV6-1; j_call: TRBJ1-4; d_call: .; cdr3_nt: TGTGCCAGCAGTGAACCACAGATATTCACGGTCCAATCCCTACTTGGTAATGAAAAACTGTTTTTT; cdr3_aa: CASSEPQIFTVQSLLGNEKLFF
clone_size: .; v_call: TRBV27; j_call: TRBJ2-7; d_call: .; cdr3_nt: TGTGCCAGCAGTCCCGGACTCTCTACCTACGAGCAGTACTTC; cdr3_aa: CASSPGLSTYEQYF
clone_size: .; v_call: TRBV7-6; j_call: TRBJ2-2; d_call: .; cdr3_nt: TGTGCCAGCAGCCCTCAACCAACGGGGGTTAACACCGGGGAGCTGTTTTTT; cdr3_aa: CASSPQPTGVNTGELFF
clone_size: .; v_call: TRBV15; j_call: TRBJ2-3; d_call: TRBD2; cdr3_nt: TGTGCCACCAGCATTTGGGCAGCTGGGACTAGCGGTAGCACAGATACGCAGTATTTT; cdr3_aa: CATSIWAAGTSGSTDTQYF
clone_size: .; v_call: TRBV4-1; j_call: TRBJ2-1; d_call: TRBD2; cdr3_nt: TGCGCCAGCAGCCAAGAGGTTGCGGGAGGGATTTATGAGCAGTTCTTC; cdr3_aa: CASSQEVAGGIYEQFF
clone_size: .; v_call: TRBV27; j_call: TRBJ2-3; d_call: TRBD2; cdr3_nt: TGTGCCACCTCCCCTGTCGGGGGGGTCGATACGCAGTATTTT; cdr3_aa: CATSPVGGVDTQYF
clone_size: .; v_call: TRBV19; j_call: TRBJ2-3; d_call: .; cdr3_nt: TGTGCCAGTAACCCTTCAGGAACCACTACGCAGTATTTT; cdr3_aa: CASNPSGTTTQYF
clone_size: once; v_call: TRBV10-2; j_call: TRBJ2-5; d_call: .; cdr3_nt: TGCGCCAGCAGTGAGTCACGAAGGGCGTATCAAGGGGCCCAGTACTTC; cdr3_aa: CASSESRRAYQGAQYF
clone_size: .; v_call: TRBV28; j_call: TRBJ2-2; d_call: .; cdr3_nt: TGTGCCAGCGAGGACGGATTGAACACCGGGGAGCTGTTTTTT; cdr3_aa: CASEDGLNTGELFF
clone_size: once; v_call: TRBV2; j_call: TRBJ1-1; d_call: .; cdr3_nt: TGTGCCAGCAGTGAGAACAGTGTAAACACTGAAGCTTTCTTT; cdr3_aa: CASSENSVNTEAFF
clone_size: .; v_call: TRBV27; j_call: TRBJ1-1; d_call: TRBD1; cdr3_nt: TGTGCCAGCAGTCCCTTCTATCTCCGGGACAGGTCGACCACTGAAGCTTTCTTT; cdr3_aa: CASSPFYLRDRSTTEAFF
clone_size: .; v_call: TRBV27; j_call: TRBJ2-2; d_call: TRBD1; cdr3_nt: TGTGCCAGCAGTTATTTAACCTCGACAGGGTACGGGGAGCTGTTTTTT; cdr3_aa: CASSYLTSTGYGELFF
clone_size: .; v_call: TRBV5-1; j_call: TRBJ2-5; d_call: TRBD2; cdr3_nt: TGCGCCAGCAGCTTGGTCGGGATAATGCTAGCGGGACAAGAGACCCAGTACTTC; cdr3_aa: CASSLVGIMLAGQETQYF
clone_size: .; v_call: TRBV2; j_call: TRBJ2-4; d_call: .; cdr3_nt: TGTGCCAGCAGTCCTGTGCGAGGGGTACGGAAAAACATTCAGTACTTC; cdr3_aa: CASSPVRGVRKNIQYF
clone_size: .; v_call: TRBV19; j_call: TRBJ2-3; d_call: TRBD2; cdr3_nt: TGTGCCAGTAGTTCGGGGACTAGCGGGATACTTATCACAGATACGCAGTATTTT; cdr3_aa: CASSSGTSGILITDTQYF
clone_size: .; v_call: TRBV7-8; j_call: TRBJ2-5; d_call: TRBD2; cdr3_nt: TGTGCCAGCAGCCCCGGGGGGGAGGAAGAGACCCAGTACTTC; cdr3_aa: CASSPGGEEETQYF
clone_size: .; v_call: TRBV29-1; j_call: TRBJ2-7; d_call: .; cdr3_nt: TGCAGCGTTGTTGCAGGGTCCTACGAGCAGTACTTC; cdr3_aa: CSVVAGSYEQYF
clone_size: .; v_call: TRBV11-2; j_call: TRBJ2-1; d_call: .; cdr3_nt: TGTGCCATCCAACCGGGACCCGGTACCTACAATGAGCAGTTCTTC; cdr3_aa: CAIQPGPGTYNEQFF
clone_size: .; v_call: TRBV5-6; j_call: TRBJ2-7; d_call: .; cdr3_nt: TGTGCCAGCAGCTCCGGGGAACCGGCTTCCGAGCAGTACTTC; cdr3_aa: CASSSGEPASEQYF
clone_size: .; v_call: TRBV15; j_call: TRBJ1-3; d_call: .; cdr3_nt: TGTGCCACCAGTCCTGATGGAGGGCGATTCTCTGGAAACACCATATATTTT; cdr3_aa: CATSPDGGRFSGNTIYF
clone_size: .; v_call: TRBV29-1; j_call: TRBJ2-3; d_call: .; cdr3_nt: TGCAGCGTTCCGAGAGGCGCGACGGTAGGAGATACGCAGTATTTT; cdr3_aa: CSVPRGATVGDTQYF
clone_size: .; v_call: TRBV30; j_call: TRBJ2-7; d_call: .; cdr3_nt: TGTGCCTGGAGAGCGGACGGAACCTACGAGCAGTACTTC; cdr3_aa: CAWRADGTYEQYF
clone_size: .; v_call: TRBV6-6; j_call: TRBJ2-2; d_call: TRBD2; cdr3_nt: TGTGCCAGCAGCTTTCTAGCGGCTACGAACACCGGGGAGCTGTTTTTT; cdr3_aa: CASSFLAATNTGELFF
clone_size: .; v_call: TRBV7-8; j_call: TRBJ2-7; d_call: TRBD1; cdr3_nt: TGTGCCAGCAGCCCAGTGGACAGGGGCTACGAGCAGTACTTC; cdr3_aa: CASSPVDRGYEQYF
clone_size: .; v_call: TRBV7-8; j_call: TRBJ2-5; d_call: .; cdr3_nt: TGTGCCAGCAGCTTAGCGAATGAGCAGTACTTC; cdr3_aa: CASSLANEQYF
clone_size: .; v_call: TRBV7-9; j_call: TRBJ1-1; d_call: TRBD1; cdr3_nt: TGTGCCAGCAGTGCGGGACAGGGGGTAAACACTGAAGCTTTCTTT; cdr3_aa: CASSAGQGVNTEAFF
clone_size: .; v_call: TRBV2; j_call: TRBJ1-2; d_call: TRBD1; cdr3_nt: TGTGCCAGCAGTGAAGAACAGGGGGGGACTAACTATGGCTACACCTTC; cdr3_aa: CASSEEQGGTNYGYTF
clone_size: .; v_call: TRBV19; j_call: TRBJ2-7; d_call: .; cdr3_nt: TGTGCCAGTAGTTTCGGGGCAGTTTCCGAGCAGTACTTC; cdr3_aa: CASSFGAVSEQYF
clone_size: .; v_call: TRBV19; j_call: TRBJ1-5; d_call: TRBD1; cdr3_nt: TGTGCCACCATAGGGGCCAGGGGGATGAGCAATCAGCCCCAGCATTTT; cdr3_aa: CATIGARGMSNQPQHF
clone_size: .; v_call: TRBV13; j_call: TRBJ2-2; d_call: .; cdr3_nt: TGTGCCAGCAGCTTACTTGCGAGCAACACCGGGGAGCTGTTTTTT; cdr3_aa: CASSLLASNTGELFF